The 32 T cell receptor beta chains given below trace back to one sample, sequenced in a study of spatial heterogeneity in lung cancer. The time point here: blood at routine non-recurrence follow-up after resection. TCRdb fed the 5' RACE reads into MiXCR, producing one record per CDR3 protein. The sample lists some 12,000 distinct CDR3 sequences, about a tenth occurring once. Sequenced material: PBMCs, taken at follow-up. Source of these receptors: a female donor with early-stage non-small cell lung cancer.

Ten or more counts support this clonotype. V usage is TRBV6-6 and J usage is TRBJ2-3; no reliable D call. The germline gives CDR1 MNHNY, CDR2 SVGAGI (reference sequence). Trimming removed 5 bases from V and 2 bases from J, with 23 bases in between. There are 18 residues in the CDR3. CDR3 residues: CASSPAIPTRQLTDTQYF. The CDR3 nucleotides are TGTGCCAGCAGTCCAGCCATCCCGACAAGGCAGCTCACAGATACGCAGTATTTT.

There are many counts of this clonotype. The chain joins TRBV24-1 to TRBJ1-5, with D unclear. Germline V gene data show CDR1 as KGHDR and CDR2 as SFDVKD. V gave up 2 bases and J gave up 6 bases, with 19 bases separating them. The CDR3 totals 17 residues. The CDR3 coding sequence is TGTGCCACCAGTGATTCACGTTCAAAAGGGCTAAGTCAGCCCCAGCATTTT. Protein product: CATSDSRSKGLSQPQHF.

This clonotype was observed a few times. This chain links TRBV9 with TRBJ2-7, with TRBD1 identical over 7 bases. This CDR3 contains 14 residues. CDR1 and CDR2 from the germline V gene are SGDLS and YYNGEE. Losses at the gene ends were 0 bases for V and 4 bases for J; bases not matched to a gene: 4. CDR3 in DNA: TGTGCCAGCAGCGTAGACGAGGGGGCATACGAGCAGTACTTC. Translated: CASSVDEGAYEQYF.

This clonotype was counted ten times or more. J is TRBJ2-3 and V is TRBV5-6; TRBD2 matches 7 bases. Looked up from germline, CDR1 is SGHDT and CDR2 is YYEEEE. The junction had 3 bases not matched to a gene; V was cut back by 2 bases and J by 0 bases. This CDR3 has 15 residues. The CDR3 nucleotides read TGTGCCAGCAGCTTTCGCGGGGGTAGCACAGATACGCAGTATTTT. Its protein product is CASSFRGGSTDTQYF.

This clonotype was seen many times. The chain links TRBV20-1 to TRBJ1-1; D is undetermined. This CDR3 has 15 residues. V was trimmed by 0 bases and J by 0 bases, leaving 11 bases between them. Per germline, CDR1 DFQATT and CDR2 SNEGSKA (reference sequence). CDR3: CSARDPRSMNTEAFF. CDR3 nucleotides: TGCAGTGCTAGAGATCCCCGAAGTATGAACACTGAAGCTTTCTTT.

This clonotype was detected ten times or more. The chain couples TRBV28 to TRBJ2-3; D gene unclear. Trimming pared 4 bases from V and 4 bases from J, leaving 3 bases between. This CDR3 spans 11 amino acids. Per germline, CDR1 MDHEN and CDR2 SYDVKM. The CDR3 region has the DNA TGTGCCAGCAGTTACTCAGATACGCAGTATTTT. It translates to CASSYSDTQYF.

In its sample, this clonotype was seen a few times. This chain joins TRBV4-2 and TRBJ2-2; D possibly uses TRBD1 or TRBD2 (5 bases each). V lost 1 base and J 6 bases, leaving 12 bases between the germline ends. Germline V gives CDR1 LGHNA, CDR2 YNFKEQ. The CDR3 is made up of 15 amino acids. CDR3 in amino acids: CASSQGYRDAGELFF. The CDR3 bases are TGTGCCAGCAGCCAAGGCTACCGGGACGCCGGGGAGCTGTTTTTT.

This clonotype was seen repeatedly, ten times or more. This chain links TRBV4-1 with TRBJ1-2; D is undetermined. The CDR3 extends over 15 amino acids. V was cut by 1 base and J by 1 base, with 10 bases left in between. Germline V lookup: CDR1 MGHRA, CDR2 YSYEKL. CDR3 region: CASSQVGQINYGYTF. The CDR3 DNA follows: TGCGCCAGCAGCCAAGTAGGGCAGATTAACTATGGCTACACCTTC.

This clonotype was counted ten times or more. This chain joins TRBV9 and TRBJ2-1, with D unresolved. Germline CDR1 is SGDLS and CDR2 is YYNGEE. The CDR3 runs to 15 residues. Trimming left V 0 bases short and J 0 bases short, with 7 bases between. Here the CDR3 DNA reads TGTGCCAGCAGCGTAGTAGTGAGCTCCTACAATGAGCAGTTCTTC. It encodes CASSVVVSSYNEQFF.

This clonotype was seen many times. This chain's CDR3 is CASSQETYLSYEQYV. Written as DNA, the CDR3 is TGCGCCAGCAGCCAAGAGACATACCTCTCCTACGAGCAGTACGTC. V is TRBV4-1 and J is TRBJ2-7; the D is unclear. The CDR3 covers 15 residues. Germline loops: CDR1 MGHRA, CDR2 YSYEKL. Trimming stripped 0 bases from V and 0 bases from J, with 9 bases between.

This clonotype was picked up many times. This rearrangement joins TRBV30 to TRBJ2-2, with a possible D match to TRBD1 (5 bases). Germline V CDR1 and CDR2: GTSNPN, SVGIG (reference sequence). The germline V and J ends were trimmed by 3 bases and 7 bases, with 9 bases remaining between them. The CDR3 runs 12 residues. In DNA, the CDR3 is TGTGCCTGGAGGAAGGGGTTCGGGGAGCTGTTTTTT. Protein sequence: CAWRKGFGELFF. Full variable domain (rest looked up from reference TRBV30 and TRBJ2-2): SQTIHQWPATLVQPVGSPLSLECTVEGTSNPNLYWYRQAAGRGLQLLFYSVGIGQISSEVPQNLSASRPQDRQFILSSKKLLLSDSGFYLCAWRKGFGELFFGEGSRLTVL.

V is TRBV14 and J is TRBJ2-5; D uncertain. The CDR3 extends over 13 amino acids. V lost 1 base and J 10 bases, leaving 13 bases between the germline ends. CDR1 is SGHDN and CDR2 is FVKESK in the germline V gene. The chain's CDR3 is CASSQVGMTLQYF. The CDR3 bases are TGTGCCAGCAGCCAAGTGGGGATGACTCTCCAGTACTTC. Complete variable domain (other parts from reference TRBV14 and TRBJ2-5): EAGVTQFPSHSVIEKGQTVTLRCDPISGHDNLYWYRRVMGKEIKFLLHFVKESKQDESGMPNNRFLAERTGGTYSTLKVQPAELEDSGVYFCASSQVGMTLQYFGPGTRLLVL.

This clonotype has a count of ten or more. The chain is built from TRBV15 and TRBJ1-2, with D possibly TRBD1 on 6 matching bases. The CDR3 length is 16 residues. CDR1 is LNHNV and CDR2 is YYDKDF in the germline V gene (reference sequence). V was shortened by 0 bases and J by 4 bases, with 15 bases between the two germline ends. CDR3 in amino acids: CATSRDLPTGFYGYTF. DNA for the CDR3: TGTGCCACCAGCAGAGATCTTCCTACAGGGTTCTATGGCTACACCTTC.

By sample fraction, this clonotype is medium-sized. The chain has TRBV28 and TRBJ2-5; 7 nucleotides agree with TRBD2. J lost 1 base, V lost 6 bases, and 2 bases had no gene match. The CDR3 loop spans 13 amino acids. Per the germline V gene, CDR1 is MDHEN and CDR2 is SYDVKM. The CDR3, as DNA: TGTGCCAGCAGGCCTAGCGGCCAAGAGACCCAGTACTTC. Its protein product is CASRPSGQETQYF.

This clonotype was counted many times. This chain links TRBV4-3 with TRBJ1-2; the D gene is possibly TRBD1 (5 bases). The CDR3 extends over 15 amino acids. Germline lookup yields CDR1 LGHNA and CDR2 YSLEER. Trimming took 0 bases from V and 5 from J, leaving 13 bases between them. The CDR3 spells CASSQDAGPGYGYTF. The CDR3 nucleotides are TGCGCCAGCAGCCAAGATGCGGGGCCGGGATATGGCTACACCTTC.

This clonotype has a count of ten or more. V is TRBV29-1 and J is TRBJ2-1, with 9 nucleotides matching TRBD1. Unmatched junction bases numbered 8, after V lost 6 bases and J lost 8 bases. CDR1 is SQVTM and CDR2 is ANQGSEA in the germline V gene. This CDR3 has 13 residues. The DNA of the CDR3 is TGCAGCGTCCGGGACAGGGTCCTCGATGAGCAGTTCTTC. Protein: CSVRDRVLDEQFF.

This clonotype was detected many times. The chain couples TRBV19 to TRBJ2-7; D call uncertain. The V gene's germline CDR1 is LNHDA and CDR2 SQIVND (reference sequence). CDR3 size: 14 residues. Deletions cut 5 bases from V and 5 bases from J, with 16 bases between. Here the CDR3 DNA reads TGTGCCAGTAGTTCCCGGCGGATTTGCCACGAGCAGTACTTC. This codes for CASSSRRICHEQYF.

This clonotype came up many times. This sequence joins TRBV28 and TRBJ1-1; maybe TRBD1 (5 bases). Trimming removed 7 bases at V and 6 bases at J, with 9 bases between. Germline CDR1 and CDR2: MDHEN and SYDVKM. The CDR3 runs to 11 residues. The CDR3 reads CASTRDSEAFF. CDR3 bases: TGTGCCAGCACCAGGGACTCTGAAGCTTTCTTT. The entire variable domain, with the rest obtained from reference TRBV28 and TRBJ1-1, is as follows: DVKVTQSSRYLVKRTGEKVFLECVQDMDHENMFWYRQDPGLGLRLIYFSYDVKMKEKGDIPEGYSVSREKKERFSLILESASTNQTSMYLCASTRDSEAFFGQGTRLTVV.

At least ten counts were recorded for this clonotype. CDR3 protein: CASRNSYNSPLHF. DNA for the CDR3: TGTGCCAGCAGGAACTCCTATAATTCACCCCTCCACTTT. The chain carries TRBV6-1 and TRBJ1-6, with D unclear. The V end was cut by 6 bases, the J end by 0 bases, with 3 bases between. The germline CDR1 and CDR2 sequences are MNHNS and SASEGT. This CDR3 contains 13 residues.

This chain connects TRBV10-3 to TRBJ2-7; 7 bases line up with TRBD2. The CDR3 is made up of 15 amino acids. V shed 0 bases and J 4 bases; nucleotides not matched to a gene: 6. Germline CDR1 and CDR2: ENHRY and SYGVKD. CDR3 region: CAISESGGSFYEQYF. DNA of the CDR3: TGTGCCATCAGTGAGTCCGGCGGGAGTTTTTACGAGCAGTACTTC.

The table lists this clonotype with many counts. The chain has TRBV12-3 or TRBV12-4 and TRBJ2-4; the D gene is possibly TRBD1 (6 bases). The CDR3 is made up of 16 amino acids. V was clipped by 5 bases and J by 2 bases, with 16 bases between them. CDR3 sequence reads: CASSPRTGLTKNIQYF. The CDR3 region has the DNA TGTGCCAGCAGTCCACGAACAGGGCTAACCAAAAACATTCAGTACTTC.

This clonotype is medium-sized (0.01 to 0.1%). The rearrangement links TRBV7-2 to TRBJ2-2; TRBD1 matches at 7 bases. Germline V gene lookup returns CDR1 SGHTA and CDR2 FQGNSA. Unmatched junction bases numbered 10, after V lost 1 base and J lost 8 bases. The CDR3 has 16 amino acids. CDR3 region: CASSLVGTAEGGELFF. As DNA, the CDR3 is TGTGCCAGCAGCTTAGTCGGGACAGCCGAGGGTGGGGAGCTGTTTTTT. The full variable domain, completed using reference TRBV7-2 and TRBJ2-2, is GAGVSQSPSNKVTEKGKDVELRCDPISGHTALYWYRQSLGQGLEFLIYFQGNSAPDKSGLPSDRFSAERTGGSVSTLTIQRTQQEDSAVYLCASSLVGTAEGGELFFGEGSRLTVL.

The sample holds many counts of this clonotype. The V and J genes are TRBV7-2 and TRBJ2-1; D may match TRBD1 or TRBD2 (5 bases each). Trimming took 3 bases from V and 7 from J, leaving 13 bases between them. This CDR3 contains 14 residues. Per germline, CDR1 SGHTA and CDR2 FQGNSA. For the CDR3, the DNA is TGTGCCAGCAGCTTGGCGGCCGGGGCGAATGAGCAGTTCTTC. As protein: CASSLAAGANEQFF.

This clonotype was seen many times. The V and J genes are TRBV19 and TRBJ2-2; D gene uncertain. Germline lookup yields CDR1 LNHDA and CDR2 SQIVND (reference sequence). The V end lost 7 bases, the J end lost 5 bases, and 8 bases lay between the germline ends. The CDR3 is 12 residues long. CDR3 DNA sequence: TGTGCCAGTAAAACCAGGACCGGGGAGCTGTTTTTT. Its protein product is CASKTRTGELFF.

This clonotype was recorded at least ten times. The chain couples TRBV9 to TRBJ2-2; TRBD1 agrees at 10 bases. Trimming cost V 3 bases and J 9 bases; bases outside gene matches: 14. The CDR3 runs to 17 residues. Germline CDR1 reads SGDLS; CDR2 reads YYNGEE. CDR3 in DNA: TGTGCCAGCAGCGCCAGAACCGGGACAGGGGTTCTCTGGGAGCTGTTTTTT. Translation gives CASSARTGTGVLWELFF.

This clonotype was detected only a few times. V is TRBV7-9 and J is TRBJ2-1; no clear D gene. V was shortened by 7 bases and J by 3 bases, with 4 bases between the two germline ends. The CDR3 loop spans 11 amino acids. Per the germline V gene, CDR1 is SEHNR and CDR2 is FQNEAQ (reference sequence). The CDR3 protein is CASNNYNEQFF. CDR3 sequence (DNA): TGTGCCAGCAACAACTACAATGAGCAGTTCTTC.

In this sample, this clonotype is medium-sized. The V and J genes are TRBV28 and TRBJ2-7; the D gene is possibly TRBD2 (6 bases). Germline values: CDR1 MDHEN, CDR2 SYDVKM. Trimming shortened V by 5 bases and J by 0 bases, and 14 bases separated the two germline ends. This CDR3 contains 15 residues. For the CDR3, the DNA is TGTGCCAGCAGTGGCAGTGCGGGGAGCTCCTACGAGCAGTACGTC. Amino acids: CASSGSAGSSYEQYV.

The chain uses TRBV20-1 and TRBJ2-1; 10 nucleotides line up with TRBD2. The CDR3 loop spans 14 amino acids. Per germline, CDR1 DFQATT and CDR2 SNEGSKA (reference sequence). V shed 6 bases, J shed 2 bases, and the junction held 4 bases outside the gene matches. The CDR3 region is CSAVLAGPYNEQFF. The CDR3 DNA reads TGCAGTGCGGTACTAGCGGGGCCCTACAATGAGCAGTTCTTC.

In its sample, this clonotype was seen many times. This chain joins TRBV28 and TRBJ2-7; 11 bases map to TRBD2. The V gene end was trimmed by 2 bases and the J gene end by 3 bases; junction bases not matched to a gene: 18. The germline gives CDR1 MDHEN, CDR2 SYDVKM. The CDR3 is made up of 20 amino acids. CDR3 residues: CASSLDVGTVTSGILYEQYF. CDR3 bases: TGTGCCAGCAGTTTAGATGTCGGGACGGTGACTAGCGGGATCCTCTACGAGCAGTACTTC.

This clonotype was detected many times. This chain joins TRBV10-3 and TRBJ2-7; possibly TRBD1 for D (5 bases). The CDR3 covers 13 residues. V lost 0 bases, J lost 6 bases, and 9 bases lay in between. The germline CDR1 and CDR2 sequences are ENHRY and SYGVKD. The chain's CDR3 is CAISESAGLEQYV. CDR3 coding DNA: TGTGCCATCAGTGAGTCGGCAGGGCTCGAGCAGTACGTC.

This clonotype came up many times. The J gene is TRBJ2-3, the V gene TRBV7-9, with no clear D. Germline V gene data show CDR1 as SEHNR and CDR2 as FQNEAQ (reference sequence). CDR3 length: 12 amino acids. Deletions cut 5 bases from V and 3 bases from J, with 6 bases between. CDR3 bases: TGTGCCAGCAGCCAACTTACAGATACGCAGTATTTT. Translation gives CASSQLTDTQYF.

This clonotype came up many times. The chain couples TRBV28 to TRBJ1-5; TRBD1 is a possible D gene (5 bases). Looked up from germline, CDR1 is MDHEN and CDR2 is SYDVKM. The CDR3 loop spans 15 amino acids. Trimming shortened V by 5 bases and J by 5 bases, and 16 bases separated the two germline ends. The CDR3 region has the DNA TGTGCCAGCAGTCTGCTGGACACCCTTCATCAGCCCCAGCATTTT. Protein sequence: CASSLLDTLHQPQHF.